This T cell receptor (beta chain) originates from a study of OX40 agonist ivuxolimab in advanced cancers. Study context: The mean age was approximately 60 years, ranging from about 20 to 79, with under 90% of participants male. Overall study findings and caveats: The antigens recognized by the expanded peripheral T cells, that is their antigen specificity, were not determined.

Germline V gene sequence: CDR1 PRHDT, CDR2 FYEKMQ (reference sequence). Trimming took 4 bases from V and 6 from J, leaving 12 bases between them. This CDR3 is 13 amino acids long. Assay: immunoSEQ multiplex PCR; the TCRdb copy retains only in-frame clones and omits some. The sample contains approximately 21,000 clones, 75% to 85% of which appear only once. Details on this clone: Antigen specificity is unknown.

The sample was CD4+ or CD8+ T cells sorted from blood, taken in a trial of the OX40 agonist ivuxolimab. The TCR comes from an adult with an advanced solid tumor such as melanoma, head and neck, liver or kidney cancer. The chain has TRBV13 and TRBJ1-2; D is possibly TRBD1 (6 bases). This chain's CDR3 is CASSSTGIDGYTF. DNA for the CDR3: TGTGCCAGCAGCTCGACAGGCATAGATGGCTACACCTTC. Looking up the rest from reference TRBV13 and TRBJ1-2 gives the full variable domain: AAGVIQSPRHLIKEKRETATLKCYPIPRHDTVYWYQQGPGQDPQFLISFYEKMQSDKGSIPDRFSAQQFSDYHSELNMSSLELGDSALYFCASSSTGIDGYTFGSGTRLTVV.